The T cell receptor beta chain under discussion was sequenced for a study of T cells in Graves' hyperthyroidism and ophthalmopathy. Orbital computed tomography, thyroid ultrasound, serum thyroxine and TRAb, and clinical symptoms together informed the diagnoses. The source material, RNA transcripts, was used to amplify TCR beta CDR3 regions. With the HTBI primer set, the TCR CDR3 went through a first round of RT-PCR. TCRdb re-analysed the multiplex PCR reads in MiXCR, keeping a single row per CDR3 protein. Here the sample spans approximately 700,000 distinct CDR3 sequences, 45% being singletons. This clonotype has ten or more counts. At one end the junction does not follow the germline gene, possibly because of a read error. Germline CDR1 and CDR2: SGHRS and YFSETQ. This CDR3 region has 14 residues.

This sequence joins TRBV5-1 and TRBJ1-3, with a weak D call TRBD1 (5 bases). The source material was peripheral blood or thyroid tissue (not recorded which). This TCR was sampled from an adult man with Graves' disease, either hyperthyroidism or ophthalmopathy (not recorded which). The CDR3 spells CASSLAGTGNTIYF. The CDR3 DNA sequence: TGTGCCAGCAGCTTAGCAGGGACTGGAAACACCATATATTTT. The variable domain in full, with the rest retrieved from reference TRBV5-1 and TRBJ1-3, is KAGVTQTPRYLIKTRGQQVTLSCSPISGHRSVSWYQQTPGQGLQFLFEYFSETQRNKGNFPGRFSGRQFSNSRSEMNVSTLELGDSALYLCASSLAGTGNTIYFGEGSWLTVV.